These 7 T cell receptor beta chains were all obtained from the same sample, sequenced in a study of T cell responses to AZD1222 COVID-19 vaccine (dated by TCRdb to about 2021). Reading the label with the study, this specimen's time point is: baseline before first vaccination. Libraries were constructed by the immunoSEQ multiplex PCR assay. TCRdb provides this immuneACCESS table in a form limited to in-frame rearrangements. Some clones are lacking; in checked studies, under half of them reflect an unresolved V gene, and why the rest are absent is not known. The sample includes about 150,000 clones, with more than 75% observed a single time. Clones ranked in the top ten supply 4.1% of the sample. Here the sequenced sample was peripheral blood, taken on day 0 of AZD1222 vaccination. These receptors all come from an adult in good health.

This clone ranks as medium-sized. The DNA of the CDR3 is TGTGCCAGCAGCTTAGCGCTGGGACGGACGAGCTCCTATAATTCACCCCTCCACTTT. Residues: CASSLALGRTSSYNSPLHF. This chain uses TRBV7-9 with TRBJ1-6; D possibly corresponds to TRBD1 (5 bases). Per the germline V gene, CDR1 is SEHNR and CDR2 is FQNEAQ (reference sequence). The V gene lost 0 bases and the J gene lost 0 bases, with 15 bases spanning the gap. The CDR3 runs 19 residues.

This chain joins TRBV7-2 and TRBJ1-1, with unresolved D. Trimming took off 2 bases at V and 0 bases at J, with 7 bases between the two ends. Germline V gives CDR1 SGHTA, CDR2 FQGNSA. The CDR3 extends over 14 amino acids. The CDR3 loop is CASSLLWVNTEAFF. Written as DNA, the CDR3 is TGTGCCAGCAGCTTATTGTGGGTGAACACTGAAGCTTTCTTT.

The CDR3 coding sequence is TGCGCCAGCAGCCCAGCGGGGCAATCGAACACCGGGGAGCTGTTTTTT. Its translation: CASSPAGQSNTGELFF. The chain joins TRBV5-1 to TRBJ2-2, with 7 bases lining up with TRBD2. The V gene's germline CDR1 is SGHRS and CDR2 YFSETQ. Losses at the gene ends were 4 bases for V and 0 bases for J; bases not matched to a gene: 6. There are 16 residues in the CDR3.

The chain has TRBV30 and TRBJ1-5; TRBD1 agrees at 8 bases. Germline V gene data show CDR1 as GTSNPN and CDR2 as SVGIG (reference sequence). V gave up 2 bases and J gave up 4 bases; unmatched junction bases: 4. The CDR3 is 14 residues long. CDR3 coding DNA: TGTGCCTGGAGTCGGACAGGGTGGAATCAGCCCCAGCATTTT. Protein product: CAWSRTGWNQPQHF.

The CDR3 here is CASSKDKHTYEQYF. CDR3 bases: TGTGCCAGTAGTAAAGACAAGCATACCTACGAGCAGTACTTC. The chain combines TRBV19 with TRBJ2-7; D is unclear. The CDR3 consists of 14 residues. The ends were cut back, 4 bases at V and 2 bases at J, with 12 bases in the middle. Germline V gene lookup returns CDR1 LNHDA and CDR2 SQIVND (reference sequence).

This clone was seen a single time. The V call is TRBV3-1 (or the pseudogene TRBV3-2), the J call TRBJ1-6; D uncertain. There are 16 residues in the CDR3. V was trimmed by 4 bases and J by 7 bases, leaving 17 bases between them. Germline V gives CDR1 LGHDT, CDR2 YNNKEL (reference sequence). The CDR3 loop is CASSLGYSATNSPLHF. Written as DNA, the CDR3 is TGTGCCAGCAGCCTTGGGTATTCAGCTACCAATTCACCCCTCCACTTT.

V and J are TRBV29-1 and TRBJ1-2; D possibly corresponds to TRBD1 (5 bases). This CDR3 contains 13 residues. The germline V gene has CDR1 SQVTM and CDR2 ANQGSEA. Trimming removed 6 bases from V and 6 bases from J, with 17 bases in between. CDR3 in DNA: TGCAGCGTCACGCCCGGAGGGGAAGATGGCTACACCTTC. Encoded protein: CSVTPGGEDGYTF.